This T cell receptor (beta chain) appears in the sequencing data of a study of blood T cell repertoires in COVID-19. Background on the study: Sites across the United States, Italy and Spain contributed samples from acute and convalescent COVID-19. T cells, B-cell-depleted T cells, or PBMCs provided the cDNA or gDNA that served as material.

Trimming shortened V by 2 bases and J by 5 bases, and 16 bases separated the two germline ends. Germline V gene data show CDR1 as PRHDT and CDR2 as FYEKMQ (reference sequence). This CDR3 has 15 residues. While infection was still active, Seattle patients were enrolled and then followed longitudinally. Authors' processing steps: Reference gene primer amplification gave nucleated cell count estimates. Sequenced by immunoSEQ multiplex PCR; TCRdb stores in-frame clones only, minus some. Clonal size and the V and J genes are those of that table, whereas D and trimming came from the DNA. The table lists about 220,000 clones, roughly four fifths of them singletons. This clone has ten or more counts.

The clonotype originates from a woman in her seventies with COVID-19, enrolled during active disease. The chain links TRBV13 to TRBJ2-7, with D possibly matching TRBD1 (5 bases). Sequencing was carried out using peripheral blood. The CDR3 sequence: CASSLRQGLWDEQYF. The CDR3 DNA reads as TGTGCCAGCAGCTTAAGGCAGGGCCTCTGGGACGAGCAGTACTTC.